The entry that follows covers one T cell receptor (beta chain) sequence. This clonotype was detected many times. Its specific antigen is unknown. Base-call qualities are not available, and no considerably larger clone is one nucleotide away. This entry belongs to a study of T cells in Graves' hyperthyroidism and ophthalmopathy (dated by TCRdb to between 2018 and 2021). Study-wide context: Peripheral blood samples were taken at initial diagnosis, before any treatment was given. To identify distinguishing TCR V-J signatures, a discovery cohort of around 100 patients was used, comprising 40 to 45 with Graves' ophthalmopathy and under 60 with stable Graves' hyperthyroidism. An independent validation cohort of under 20 hyperthyroidism patients and approximately 15 patients who later progressed to ophthalmopathy tested prospective prediction of ophthalmopathy. The roughly 94 discovery patients were randomly split 7:3 into training and test sets. In roughly six Graves' hyperthyroidism patients, the study also compared T-cell repertoires from thyroid tissue with T-cell repertoires from blood. After blood sampling, hyperthyroidism patients were treated with methimazole at a starting dose of 30 mg daily, and ophthalmopathy patients were treated with high-dose intravenous methylprednisolone. According to the paper, TCR Vbeta CDR3 sequencing was carried out on more than 120 peripheral blood samples, which came from approximately 43 ophthalmopathy, 75 to 80 hyperthyroidism and some 17 progressor patients. Overall results and qualifications from the work: Sample size was not statistically predetermined, and investigators were not blinded to group allocation. During validation, the model predicted progression to ophthalmopathy a median of about 5.9 months ahead of onset, with roughly 65% sensitivity and 72.22% specificity. A model built on a 13 V-J signature distinguished ophthalmopathy from stable hyperthyroidism, reaching 85% to 90% sensitivity and 81.08% specificity in cross-validation and 80%/75% in testing. Most expanded thyroid clonotypes (frequency above 0.001) were also detected in blood, suggesting blood repertoires may reflect thyroid immune responses.

Amplification of TCR beta CDR3 regions was carried out from RNA transcripts. The first round of RT-PCR for the TCR CDR3 was performed with the HTBI primer set and the Qiagen OneStep RT-PCR kit. Libraries were constructed in a second round of multiplex PCR, after which size selection and purification were carried out. Sequencing of the libraries was done on an Illumina HiSeq2000 using paired-end 100 bp reads. The original methods were these. SOAPnuke was used to process the raw data, removing reads that contained adapters or uncalled bases, had a mean Phred below 15, or lacked an exact match to the constant primer or identifier. COPE v1.2.5 was used to merge the high-quality paired reads, and each unique nucleotide sequence was defined as a clonotype. MiTCR v1.1 was used to align the clonotypes against IMGT TRBV, TRBD and TRBJ reference segments. Only V-J combinations with frequency above 0.0001, covering 98% to 99.2% of repertoires, were analysed. A TCS score was defined as the ratio between F50 (clonal expansion) and ExV (chaos), using BLOSUM62-based TCRdist between CDR3 peptides within each V-J. Welch's t-statistics and random forest reduced 514 V-J features to 10 to 15, which were used in a naive Bayes classifier (R e1071). In TCRdb, the public reads were trimmed at Q25 with fastp and aligned with MiXCR, with productive beta chains retained. Entries are consolidated by CDR3 protein sequence, retaining the most common genes and DNA. TCRdb's processing, not the authors' own work, is the source of the V and J calls. For this sample the table gives over 300,000 distinct CDR3 sequences, of which approximately 14% were detected only once. Approximately 11% of the sample is held by the ten biggest clonotypes.

In the germline V gene, CDR1 corresponds to SGHTA and CDR2 to FQGNSA. Measured from the cysteine to the phenylalanine, the CDR3 is 15 residues long. Only the CDR3 DNA is retained, 45 bases long and in frame from the first base. The V end loses 5 bases and the J end loses 2 bases, and a stretch of 15 bases separates them. Stable Graves' hyperthyroidism was defined as the absence of progression to ophthalmopathy over 18 months of follow-up. Hyperthyroidism patients were aged 18 to 65 years and newly diagnosed, with disease duration of less than 2 months. The study excluded patients with uncontrolled infections, other autoimmune diseases, pregnancy or lactation. Diagnoses relied on clinical symptoms, serum thyroxine and TRAb, thyroid ultrasound and orbital computed tomography. PBMCs were isolated from about 9.2 ml of fresh peripheral blood by Ficoll-Paque density gradient centrifugation. Total RNA was extracted using Trizol reagent, and RNA quality was assessed on an Agilent 2100 Bioanalyzer.

The receptor's source is a woman aged 60-75 years with Graves' hyperthyroidism. This chain is built from TRBV7-2 and TRBJ1-2; D gene: possibly TRBD1, on 5 matching bases. The sequencing input was blood. For the CDR3, the sequence is CASSPAGWGNYGYTF. The nucleotides read TGTGCCAGCAGCCCGGCGGGTTGGGGCAACTATGGCTACACCTTC.